The 16 T cell receptor beta chains below were found in one sample sequenced in a study of shared clonotypes between healthy human individuals (TCRdb year 2020). Receptors were amplified or captured by the immunoSEQ multiplex PCR assay. TCRdb limited this immuneACCESS table to in-frame rearrangements with V and J called. A share of clones is missing; checked studies link under half to unresolved V genes, and the rest is unexplained. This sample has roughly 2,500,000 clones in its table, and over 85% of those were observed once. In total, the top ten clones hold roughly 0.39% of the sample. The sample consisted of naive CD4+ T cells from PBMCs. Taken with the paper, the label for cell subset or site translates to: CD45RA+ positively selected. These receptor sequences come from a man between 18 and 35 years old in good health. Some clones in this sample may be carry-over from other donors' samples.

The V and J genes are TRBV28 and TRBJ2-3; no firm D call. Germline CDR1 MDHEN, CDR2 SYDVKM. The CDR3 length is 16 residues. With 5 bases removed from V and 0 bases from J, the gap between germline ends came to 15 bases. The CDR3 sequence is CASSNPYGSSTDTQYF. The CDR3 coding sequence is TGTGCCAGCAGTAACCCCTACGGCTCTAGCACAGATACGCAGTATTTT. Full variable domain (rest looked up from reference TRBV28 and TRBJ2-3): DVKVTQSSRYLVKRTGEKVFLECVQDMDHENMFWYRQDPGLGLRLIYFSYDVKMKEKGDIPEGYSVSREKKERFSLILESASTNQTSMYLCASSNPYGSSTDTQYFGPGTRLTVL.

The chain uses TRBV29-1 and TRBJ1-1, with D uncertain. This CDR3 region has 13 residues. V dropped 8 bases and J dropped 0 bases, with 13 bases sitting between them. In germline, CDR1 is SQVTM, CDR2 ANQGSEA. In nucleotides, the CDR3 is TGCAGCACCCGCGTTGACATGAACACTGAAGCTTTCTTT. Its protein is CSTRVDMNTEAFF.

The chain combines TRBV20-1 with TRBJ2-5; unclear D gene. V was pared by 6 bases and J by 5 bases, with 7 bases between. The CDR3 length is 10 residues. Germline CDR1 reads DFQATT; CDR2 reads SNEGSKA (reference sequence). The CDR3 loop reads CSAGMETQYF. In DNA form, the CDR3 reads TGCAGTGCAGGCATGGAGACCCAGTACTTC.

The rearrangement joins TRBV29-1 to TRBJ1-1; TRBD1 matches at 8 bases. This CDR3 is built from 12 residues. From germline, CDR1 is SQVTM and CDR2 ANQGSEA. The trim removed 5 bases at V and 6 bases at J, leaving 5 bases unmatched. The CDR3 sequence: CSVFGQGAEAFF. The CDR3 nucleotides read TGCAGCGTTTTCGGACAGGGAGCTGAAGCTTTCTTT.

The V and J genes are TRBV5-1 and TRBJ1-4, with no clear D. V gave up 4 bases and J gave up 3 bases, with 13 bases separating them. The length of the CDR3 is 15 residues. Germline lookup yields CDR1 SGHRS and CDR2 YFSETQ. CDR3 sequence reads: CASSSEGLANEKLFF. The CDR3 DNA is TGCGCCAGCAGCAGTGAGGGTTTGGCTAATGAAAAACTGTTTTTT.

This chain uses TRBV5-1 with TRBJ2-5; D remains unclear. The ends were cut back, 0 bases at V and 6 bases at J, with 9 bases in the middle. Germline CDR1 reads SGHRS; CDR2 reads YFSETQ. The CDR3 loop spans 13 amino acids. The CDR3 loop reads CASSLEGSKTQYF. DNA for the CDR3: TGCGCCAGCAGCTTGGAGGGAAGTAAGACCCAGTACTTC.

The V call is TRBV5-1, the J call TRBJ2-5, with D maybe TRBD1 (6 bases). Germline V gene lookup returns CDR1 SGHRS and CDR2 YFSETQ. CDR3 size: 16 residues. V shed 0 bases and J shed 5 bases, with 17 bases lying between them. The CDR3 sequence: CASSLEGEGVGETQYF. The CDR3 DNA follows: TGCGCCAGCAGCTTGGAGGGGGAAGGGGTCGGGGAGACCCAGTACTTC.

This chain joins TRBV5-4 and TRBJ2-7; 7 bases line up with TRBD1. This CDR3 spans 14 amino acids. V gave up 2 bases and J gave up 2 bases; unmatched junction bases: 4. The germline gives CDR1 SGHNT, CDR2 YYREEE (reference sequence). In nucleotides, the CDR3 is TGTGCCAGCAGCTTACAGGGGCGGCCCTACGAGCAGTACTTC. It yields the protein CASSLQGRPYEQYF.

For this clone: The identical CDR3 is also encoded by other nucleotide sequences in the sample. The chain couples TRBV20-1 to TRBJ2-5; D possibly corresponds to TRBD1 (5 bases). Deletions cut 6 bases from V and 3 bases from J, with 8 bases between. The CDR3 is 11 residues long. Germline V gene lookup returns CDR1 DFQATT and CDR2 SNEGSKA (reference sequence). This chain's CDR3 is CSASREETQYF. CDR3 bases: TGCAGTGCCAGCAGGGAAGAGACCCAGTACTTC.

The table lists this clone with a few counts. The V call is TRBV10-1, the J call TRBJ1-5; weak D call: TRBD1 (5 bases). V was cut by 4 bases and J by 12 bases, with 16 bases left in between. Germline V gives CDR1 WNHNN, CDR2 SYGVQD (reference sequence). The CDR3 totals 13 residues. CDR3 in amino acids: CASSVTRDGYQHF. The CDR3 DNA reads TGCGCCAGCAGTGTCACCAGGGACGGATACCAGCATTTT.

As regards this clone: The same CDR3 arises from other DNA sequences in this sample as well. The chain employs TRBV10-3 and TRBJ2-7; D is undetermined. Germline CDR1 reads ENHRY; CDR2 reads SYGVKD. This CDR3 has 13 amino acids. Between the trimmed V and J ends, which lost 0 bases and 1 base, there was a span of 4 bases. CDR3 residues: CAISESNSYEQYF. CDR3 sequence (DNA): TGTGCCATCAGTGAGTCGAATTCCTACGAGCAGTACTTC.

The V call is TRBV6-4, the J call TRBJ1-5, with D perhaps TRBD1 (6 bases). The germline CDR1 and CDR2 sequences are MRHNA and SNTAGT. This CDR3 region has 13 residues. Between the trimmed V and J ends, which lost 6 bases and 8 bases, there was a span of 14 bases. CDR3 sequence (DNA): TGTGCCAGCAGCGGACAGCCCGACGAGCCCCAGCATTTT. It codes for CASSGQPDEPQHF.

The gene calls are TRBV27 and TRBJ2-3; 10 bases map to TRBD2. Germline V gives CDR1 MNHEY, CDR2 SMNVEV (reference sequence). V gave up 5 bases and J gave up 1 base; unmatched junction bases: 9. This CDR3 comprises 17 residues. CDR3 in DNA: TGTGCCAGCAGTCTAACTTACGGGACTAGCGGCACAGATACGCAGTATTTT. Translation: CASSLTYGTSGTDTQYF.

The CDR3 reads CASSLGQNLGGYTF. CDR3 sequence (DNA): TGTGCCAGCAGCTTGGGACAGAACCTAGGGGGCTACACCTTC. V and J are TRBV5-4 and TRBJ1-2; possible D gene TRBD1, 5 bases. The ends were cut back, 0 bases at V and 8 bases at J, with 14 bases in the middle. CDR3 size: 14 residues. The germline V gene has CDR1 SGHNT and CDR2 YYREEE (reference sequence).

V gene TRBV6-5 combines with J gene TRBJ1-5; 9 bases are a match to TRBD1. This CDR3 is 15 amino acids long. Per the germline V gene, CDR1 is MNHEY and CDR2 is SVGAGI. V was pared by 5 bases and J by 5 bases, with 7 bases of the junction left unmatched. The CDR3 region is CASSRTGVTYQPQHF. As DNA, the CDR3 is TGTGCCAGCAGTCGGACAGGGGTAACCTATCAGCCCCAGCATTTT.

The chain couples TRBV28 to TRBJ2-5, with 11 bases that match TRBD2. The ends lost 7 bases at V and 1 base at J; junction bases unmatched: 20. CDR3 size: 20 residues. Germline assignment: CDR1 MDHEN and CDR2 SYDVKM. The CDR3 reads CASTLYRGRGTSGAQETQYF. The CDR3 region has the DNA TGTGCCAGCACCCTTTACCGCGGGCGGGGGACTAGCGGAGCCCAAGAGACCCAGTACTTC.